Included here is one TCR beta chain sequence, with context. Its binding antigen is unknown. No much larger clone is present one base from it, and per-base qualities are unavailable. The entire isolated RNA was reverse transcribed using the High Capacity cDNA Reverse Transcription Kit, and thus expressed TCRB transcripts were sequenced. Deep immunoSEQ sequencing was applied to naive, central memory and regulatory T cell samples, giving an average of roughly 3.5 million total reads per sample. Sorted cells were lysed in RLT buffer, and RNA was extracted using DNase-treated RNeasy Micro or Mini kits according to cell number. To prevent cross-contamination, each cell subset was processed individually, whereas patient and healthy donor samples were processed jointly. Using the immunoSEQ multiplex PCR, TCRB sequences were amplified from cDNA into 87-bp fragments spanning the CDR3 region. Sequencing of the amplicons was performed on the Illumina HiSeq platform. The original methods were these. PCR bias was corrected computationally using synthetic template baselines, and reads within Hamming distance 2 were collapsed, with unmergeable singletons discarded. By aligning reads against IMGT, V, D and J genes, CDR3 length, and insertions or deletions at six rearrangement sites were assigned. Within each subset, clonotype counts were normalized to sorted cell number, after which true diversity and Gini coefficients were computed with the tcR R package. The overlap coefficient, calculated on TCRB nucleotide sequences, was used to measure repertoire sharing. As a proxy for the pre-selection repertoire, out-of-frame TCRB sequences from naive cells were analyzed. The immuneACCESS repertoire file appears here via TCRdb, limited to in-frame rearrangements. These files lack a portion of the clones; in checked studies, under half of the deficit traces to unresolved V genes, and the cause of the others is not known. V and J calls and clone size are those listed in that table; D and trimming were worked out from the DNA. This sample holds 400,000 or so clones; roughly 12% were observed only once. The ten largest clones add up to around 0.0099% of the sample.

This specimen comes from a study of beta chain features in type 1 diabetes (dated by TCRdb to between 2018 and 2020). For context, the study as a whole: No differences in mean age, gender distribution, total cell number or subset yield were found between patients and healthy donors. Naive and central memory subsets were obtained from all 30 or so donors, but regulatory and stem cell-like memory subsets were isolated from only 8 patients and roughly eight healthy donors. In the study, recently diagnosed type 1 diabetes patients and matched healthy donors were compared on the TCRB repertoires of their sorted circulating CD4+ T cell subsets. A total of 90 million to 140 million sorted cells were examined across all samples, and RNA yield correlated strongly with the number of cells per subset. The research as a whole found: Naive, central memory and regulatory TCRB repertoires appeared to be more alike among patients than among healthy donors. In all four CD4+ subsets, TCRB CDR3 length was moderately but significantly shorter in type 1 diabetes patients. Because cDNA rather than genomic DNA was sequenced, highly expressing activated cells could have been over-represented, although no difference in activation and CD3 levels was found between groups. Fewer insertions and more nucleotide deletions at VDJ recombination sites were observed in patients with type 1 diabetes, implying thymic rearrangement abnormalities. HLA sub-analyses involved small numbers of individuals, so any influence of HLA type on TCRB rearrangement remained unresolved. PCR might favor shorter templates, but patient and control samples were amplified and corrected together, so any skew would affect both groups equally.

From each donor, a single peripheral blood sample of 100 to 150 mL on average was drawn into heparinised tubes. Naive, central memory, regulatory and stem cell-like memory CD4+ T cells were sorted on a BD FACSAria II using a panel including CD45RO, CCR7, CD25, CD127, CD95 and CD27. A purity above 95% was achieved for all sorted populations. Right away, PBMCs were isolated by Lymphoprep density gradient centrifugation and were stained directly, with no culture step. To minimize batch effects, samples were stained and sorted in pairs, one healthy donor with one patient per experiment. V gives up 5 bases and J gives up 4 bases, and the segment between their germline ends measures 14 bases. Taken from the germline V gene, the CDR1 and CDR2 loops are MDHEN and SYDVKM. Including the terminal cysteine and phenylalanine, the CDR3 comprises 14 residues. Solely the CDR3 DNA is kept, with 42 bases framed from the first base.

The specimen sequenced was naive CD4+ T cells from blood. This specimen's cell subset or site label, per the study, means: true naive CD4+ T cells. This chain is built from TRBV28 and TRBJ1-1; TRBD1 is a possible D gene, resting on 5 matching bases. The receptor was isolated from a woman between 18 and 30 years old with type 1 diabetes. Here the CDR3 is given as CASSLTGVPTEAFF. The DNA sequence is TGTGCCAGCAGTCTCACAGGAGTCCCCACTGAAGCTTTCTTT.